This note documents a single TCR beta chain sequence. This record comes from a study of blood T cell repertoires in COVID-19. Study at large: Nucleic acid was either cDNA or gDNA, and it came from T cells, B-cell-depleted T cells, or PBMCs.

Original analysis: Cell counts per sample came from amplifying reference gene primers. TCRdb keeps only in-frame clones here, not all; method: immunoSEQ multiplex PCR. V and J calls and clone size are copied from that table; D and trimming were computed from the DNA. Among hundreds of thousands of clones listed, under 95% were seen once. V shed 7 bases and J 3 bases; nucleotides not matched to a gene: 11. There are 16 residues in the CDR3. From germline, CDR1 is LNHDA and CDR2 SQIVND (reference sequence). The sequencing input was peripheral blood. The genes are TRBV19 and TRBJ1-5; 8 bases map to TRBD1. The receptor was isolated from a woman aged 18-29 years who had recovered from COVID-19. The CDR3 bases are TGTGCCAGTACCCCGACAGGGGCCGCGTTCAATCAGCCCCAGCATTTT. This encodes CASTPTGAAFNQPQHF.